This T cell receptor (beta chain) appears in the sequencing data of a study of post-analysis software for immune sequencing data. This clonotype was detected a few times. Its antigen is unidentified. Unique molecular identifiers had been added to the TCR beta cDNA libraries. TCRdb used MiXCR to reprocess the PCR reads, holding one entry per CDR3 protein. Here the sample spans about 800,000 distinct CDR3 sequences, about 27% being singletons. Overall study findings and caveats: Clustering by F measure revealed strong co-clustering among samples prepared together in one batch. When compared against controls, multiple sclerosis patients showed significantly lower normalized Chao1 diversity.

Sequencing input: blood. This clonotype was sampled from a girl aged 10-17 years with multiple sclerosis.

The CDR3 nucleotides are TGCAGCGTTGAAGCGGCTATGAACACTGAAGCTTTCTTT. Its protein is CSVEAAMNTEAFF. The J gene is TRBJ1-1, the V gene TRBV29-1; D is ambiguous. The CDR3 runs to 13 residues. Between the trimmed V and J ends, which lost 1 base and 0 bases, there was a span of 6 bases. The germline V gene has CDR1 SQVTM and CDR2 ANQGSEA.